A single sample is the source of the 3 T cell receptor beta chains below, sequenced in a study of blood T cell repertoires in COVID-19. Method: immunoSEQ multiplex PCR; TCRdb's copy keeps in-frame clones and lacks some. The top ten hold roughly 2.4% of the sample, which has approximately 200,000 clones, roughly 84% seen once. The specimen sequenced was peripheral blood. Source of these receptors: a woman in her sixties or seventies with acute or convalescent COVID-19.

The gene calls are TRBV3-1 (or the pseudogene TRBV3-2) and TRBJ1-5, with D possibly TRBD1 on 5 matching bases. Looked up from germline, CDR1 is LGHDT and CDR2 is YNNKEL (reference sequence). CDR3 length: 13 amino acids. The V gene lost 4 bases and the J gene lost 7 bases, with 11 bases spanning the gap. The chain's CDR3 is CASSPTGGQPQHF. The DNA of the CDR3 is TGTGCCAGCAGCCCTACAGGTGGCCAGCCCCAGCATTTT.

The V call is TRBV4-2, the J call TRBJ1-1; 8 bases are a match to TRBD1. J gave up 4 bases and V 4 bases, and 14 bases lay outside the gene matches. CDR3 length: 17 amino acids. The germline V gene has CDR1 LGHNA and CDR2 YNFKEQ. CDR3 protein: CASSRRQTGATGTEAFF. The CDR3 DNA reads TGTGCCAGCAGCCGTCGCCAGACAGGGGCTACGGGCACTGAAGCTTTCTTT.

This clone occurred once. CDR3 sequence: CASSPPGQGDGYTF. CDR3 coding DNA: TGTGCCAGCTCACCTCCGGGACAGGGTGATGGCTACACCTTC. The rearrangement joins TRBV18 to TRBJ1-2; TRBD1 agrees at 9 bases. The CDR3 sequence is 14 residues long. Per germline, CDR1 KGHSH and CDR2 LQKENI. J lost 6 bases, V lost 3 bases, and 5 bases had no gene match.